A selection of T cell receptor beta chains follows, all from one sample in a study of cytomegalovirus exposure and HLA in healthy donors. The protocol was immunoSEQ multiplex PCR, while the TCRdb copy is restricted to in-frame clones and leaves out a portion. This sample has some 170,000 clones; roughly 80% occur once, and the top ten carry around 6.7%. The sample comprised PBMCs. All receptors come from a woman in her 30s in good health and CMV-seropositive. Each CDR3 is given with its conserved first and last residue. A D gene is named only where the DNA matches it firmly. A row's size may be missing; if present it is once, few, many or a size class.

-,TRBJ1-2,TRBV9,-,CASTPYGGNYGYTF,TGTGCCAGCACACCCTACGGGGGAAACTATGGCTACACCTTC
few,TRBJ2-7,TRBV5-1,TRBD1,CASSWDRGGYEQYF,TGCGCCAGCAGCTGGGACAGGGGCGGGTACGAGCAGTACTTC
-,TRBJ1-1,TRBV18,-,CASSPLVPNTEAFF,TGTGCCAGCTCACCACTCGTCCCGAACACTGAAGCTTTCTTT
-,TRBJ1-6,TRBV6-5,-,CASSFGSGSSPLHF,TGTGCCAGCAGTTTTGGATCAGGTAGTTCACCCCTCCACTTT
-,TRBJ2-3,TRBV19,TRBD2,CASSIVGTSGETDTQYF,TGTGCCAGTAGTATAGTCGGGACTAGCGGAGAAACAGATACGCAGTATTTT
once,TRBJ1-4,TRBV7-8,-,CASTLFPRGLRANEKLFF,TGTGCCAGCACCCTTTTTCCTAGGGGCTTAAGAGCTAATGAAAAACTGTTTTTT
-,TRBJ2-7,TRBV28,-,CASSLFGGRSEQYF,TGTGCCAGCAGTTTATTCGGGGGTCGTAGCGAGCAGTACTTC
-,TRBJ2-5,TRBV5-6,TRBD2,CASSFSGLVETQYF,TGTGCCAGCAGCTTCTCGGGACTAGTGGAGACCCAGTACTTC
-,TRBJ2-3,TRBV5-6,TRBD1,CASRHRGGTDTQYF,TGTGCCAGCAGGCACAGGGGTGGCACAGATACGCAGTATTTT
-,TRBJ1-2,TRBV27,-,CASSANRVQDYGYTF,TGTGCCAGCAGTGCCAACAGGGTACAGGACTATGGCTACACCTTC
-,TRBJ2-1,TRBV7-2,-,CASSNRQEQFF,TGTGCCAGCAGCAACAGACAGGAGCAGTTCTTC
-,TRBJ1-5,TRBV4-1,-,CASSPAAFSNQPQHF,TGCGCCAGCAGCCCCGCGGCTTTTAGCAATCAGCCCCAGCATTTT
-,TRBJ2-1,TRBV12-5,-,CASGPRGGVAYNEQFF,TGTGCTAGTGGCCCCCGTGGCGGGGTGGCCTACAATGAGCAGTTCTTC
-,TRBJ1-3,TRBV6-1,-,CASSEWYGISGNTIYF,TGTGCCAGCAGTGAATGGTACGGTATCTCTGGAAACACCATATATTTT
-,TRBJ1-2,TRBV7-9,TRBD1,CASSMGQTPDYGYTF,TGTGCCAGCAGCATGGGACAGACCCCGGACTATGGCTACACCTTC
-,TRBJ2-7,TRBV15,TRBD1,CATSRAGLRTGTGIPYEQYF,TGTGCCACCAGCAGAGCGGGGTTGCGTACCGGGACAGGGATCCCCTACGAGCAGTACTTC
many,TRBJ1-6,TRBV6-5,TRBD1,CASSQTGTVVSPLHF,TGTGCCAGCAGTCAGACGGGGACAGTGGTATCACCCCTCCACTTT
-,TRBJ1-1,TRBV7-9,TRBD1,CASSFRGQMNTEAFF,TGTGCCAGCAGCTTTAGGGGGCAAATGAACACTGAAGCTTTCTTT
-,TRBJ1-1,TRBV4-3,-,CASSQALGGHTEAFF,TGCGCCAGCAGCCAAGCGCTTGGAGGCCACACTGAAGCTTTCTTT
-,TRBJ2-7,TRBV5-4,TRBD1,CASSPGTAPSYEQYF,TGTGCCAGCAGCCCCGGGACAGCCCCCTCCTACGAGCAGTACTTC
once,TRBJ1-2,TRBV4-3,-,CASSQEAGQGYGYTF,TGCGCCAGCAGCCAAGAGGCAGGGCAGGGCTATGGCTACACCTTC
few,TRBJ2-5,TRBV9,-,CASSHRGGETQYF,TGTGCCAGCAGCCACCGGGGAGGTGAGACCCAGTACTTC
once,TRBJ1-1,TRBV7-2,TRBD1,CASSYLGGATEAFF,TGTGCCAGCAGCTACCTAGGGGGCGCGACTGAAGCTTTCTTT
-,TRBJ2-1,TRBV7-2,-,CASSLAGLNNEQFF,TGTGCCAGCAGCTTGGCGGGTTTGAACAATGAGCAGTTCTTC
-,TRBJ2-7,TRBV7-2,-,CASSLKAGTSHYEQYF,TGTGCCAGCAGCCTTAAAGCCGGGACTTCTCACTACGAGCAGTACTTC
once,TRBJ2-7,TRBV5-1,-,CASSSLQGDEQYF,TGCGCCAGCAGCTCTTTACAGGGCGACGAGCAGTACTTC
-,TRBJ2-1,TRBV27,TRBD2,CASTPPGGLAGPIRNNEQFF,TGTGCCAGCACCCCGCCTGGGGGACTAGCGGGGCCGATTAGGAACAATGAGCAGTTCTTC
-,TRBJ1-5,TRBV7-2,TRBD1,CASSSNRGRGQPQHF,TGTGCCAGCAGCTCTAATAGGGGGCGCGGACAGCCCCAGCATTTT
once,TRBJ2-7,TRBV6-6,-,CASSSQTGPYEQYF,TGTGCCAGCAGTTCTCAAACAGGGCCCTACGAGCAGTACTTC
-,TRBJ1-5,TRBV4-3,TRBD1,CASSQERVTGGNQPQHF,TGCGCCAGCAGCCAAGAGCGTGTGACAGGGGGAAATCAGCCCCAGCATTTT
once,TRBJ2-7,TRBV28,-,CASSFSGSSSYEQYF,TGTGCCAGCAGTTTTTCGGGGTCAAGCTCCTACGAGCAGTACTTC
-,TRBJ2-1,TRBV4-3,-,CASSQDYGQGTYNEQFF,TGCGCCAGCAGCCAAGATTATGGGCAGGGTACCTACAATGAGCAGTTCTTC
-,TRBJ1-2,TRBV18,-,CASSPGENYGYTF,TGTGCCAGCTCACCAGGAGAGAACTATGGCTACACCTTC
-,TRBJ2-7,TRBV7-9,TRBD2,CASTPGGVAHYEQYF,TGTGCCAGCACCCCCGGGGGGGTAGCCCACTACGAGCAGTACTTC
-,TRBJ2-3,TRBV5-6,-,CASSLGLAMGYF,TGTGCCAGCAGCTTGGGGCTAGCAATGGGGTATTTT
once,TRBJ2-6,TRBV5-6,-,CASSPIRQIVTGANVLTF,TGTGCCAGCAGCCCGATCCGACAGATCGTTACTGGGGCCAACGTCCTGACTTTC
-,TRBJ2-7,TRBV9,-,CASSVGPGYSYEQYF,TGTGCCAGCAGCGTAGGCCCAGGTTATTCCTACGAGCAGTACTTC
-,TRBJ2-7,TRBV6-1,-,CASSETGGDYEQYF,TGTGCCAGCAGTGAAACAGGGGGGGACTACGAGCAGTACTTC
-,TRBJ2-1,TRBV18,TRBD2,CASSPPGGGYNEQFF,TGTGCCAGCTCACCACCGGGCGGGGGGTACAATGAGCAGTTCTTC
-,TRBJ1-3,TRBV6-5,-,CASSLVGSGNTIYF,TGTGCCAGCAGCTTGGTCGGCTCTGGAAACACCATATATTTT
-,TRBJ2-7,TRBV7-2,TRBD1,CASSLGPVRTGAYEQYF,TGTGCCAGCAGCTTAGGCCCGGTAAGGACAGGGGCCTACGAGCAGTACTTC
-,TRBJ2-7,TRBV27,TRBD1,CASSLFFTGGRYEQYF,TGTGCCAGCAGTTTATTTTTTACAGGGGGTCGGTACGAGCAGTACTTC
-,TRBJ1-2,TRBV30,-,CAWSNQGNYGYTF,TGTGCCTGGAGTAATCAGGGGAACTATGGCTACACCTTC
once,TRBJ1-1,TRBV4-2,-,CASSPPRGNTEAFF,TGTGCCAGCTCACCCCCCAGGGGGAACACTGAAGCTTTCTTT
-,TRBJ1-5,TRBV6-6,TRBD1,CASSYPTGSNQPQHF,TGTGCCAGCAGTTACCCGACAGGGAGCAATCAGCCCCAGCATTTT
-,TRBJ1-4,TRBV7-2,TRBD1,CASRDQQGAREKLFF,TGTGCCAGCAGAGATCAACAGGGGGCGAGGGAAAAACTGTTTTTT
-,TRBJ1-1,TRBV18,-,CASSTQQGVDTEAFF,TGTGCCAGCTCAACCCAACAGGGAGTGGACACTGAAGCTTTCTTT
-,TRBJ1-3,TRBV5-1,-,CASSLAQGTGNTIYF,TGCGCCAGCAGCTTGGCGCAGGGGACTGGAAACACCATATATTTT
-,TRBJ2-2,TRBV6-4,TRBD2,CARGLAGLTGELFF,TGTGCCCGGGGGCTAGCGGGGCTCACCGGGGAGCTGTTTTTT
-,TRBJ2-1,TRBV9,TRBD2,CASSRILGGAYNEQFF,TGTGCCAGCAGCCGAATTCTTGGGGGGGCCTACAATGAGCAGTTCTTC
-,TRBJ1-4,TRBV19,-,CATRRGLEHEKLFF,TGTGCCACCCGGCGGGGGCTAGAGCACGAAAAACTGTTTTTT
once,TRBJ2-1,TRBV5-1,-,CASSPRGPAYNEQFF,TGCGCCAGCAGCCCCAGGGGACCGGCCTACAATGAGCAGTTCTTC
-,TRBJ1-2,TRBV29-1,-,CSVEDGSFYGYTF,TGCAGCGTGGAGGACGGGTCCTTTTATGGCTACACCTTC